The 16 T cell receptor beta chains below were found in one sample sequenced in a study of blood T cell repertoires in COVID-19. Generated by immunoSEQ multiplex PCR, the TCRdb table keeps only in-frame clones and is missing some. The sample records 210,000 or so clones, 85% being singletons. Material: peripheral blood. The receptor set was obtained from a middle-aged man with COVID-19, enrolled during active disease.

The V and J genes are TRBV5-5 and TRBJ2-2, with 7 bases aligning to TRBD1. Germline values: CDR1 SGHKS, CDR2 YYEKEE (reference sequence). This CDR3 spans 15 amino acids. V trimming: 4 bases; J trimming: 5 bases; junction bases outside the gene matches: 8. Here the CDR3 DNA reads TGTGCCAGCAGCATCTCGGGACAGAAGACCGGGGAGCTGTTTTTT. Translation gives CASSISGQKTGELFF.

The chain is built from TRBV7-9 and TRBJ1-6, with TRBD1 matching over 8 bases. Losses at the gene ends were 5 bases for V and 14 bases for J; bases not matched to a gene: 14. Germline V gene lookup returns CDR1 SEHNR and CDR2 FQNEAQ (reference sequence). The CDR3 sequence is 15 residues long. The CDR3 bases are TGTGCCAGCAGCCCTCCAGGACAGGGCCGGTGGGCCCTCCACTTT. As protein: CASSPPGQGRWALHF.

The rearrangement links TRBV5-1 to TRBJ2-5, with a possible D match to TRBD1 (7 bases). The CDR3 totals 14 residues. Trimming stripped 0 bases from V and 7 bases from J, with 13 bases between. Germline CDR1 reads SGHRS; CDR2 reads YFSETQ. CDR3 in DNA: TGCGCCAGCAGCTTGGGTCGGCAGGGGGGGACCCAGTACTTC. This gives the protein CASSLGRQGGTQYF.

This rearrangement joins TRBV10-3 to TRBJ1-4; a possible D gene is TRBD1 (5 bases). Trimming cost V 3 bases and J 6 bases, with 8 bases left between them. CDR1 is ENHRY and CDR2 is SYGVKD in the germline V gene. The CDR3 spans 13 residues. CDR3 bases: TGTGCCATCAGTGATCGACAGCATGAAAAACTGTTTTTT. It translates to CAISDRQHEKLFF.

In the case of this clone: Germline and junction disagree at one end, which may indicate a read error. The chain carries TRBV7-3 and TRBJ2-1; D unclear. The CDR3 contains 12 residues. Germline V lookup: CDR1 SGHTA, CDR2 FQGTGA. CDR3 sequence reads: CASSLTGDEQFF. In nucleotides, the CDR3 is TGTGCCAGCAGCCTAACCGGTGATGAGCAGTTCTTC. The full variable domain, in which reference TRBV7-3 and TRBJ2-1 provide the parts outside the CDR3, is GAGVSQTPSNKVTEKGKYVELRCDPISGHTALYWYRQSLGQGPEFLIYFQGTGAADDSGLPNDRFFAVRPEGSVSTLKIQRTERGDSAVYLCASSLTGDEQFFGPGTRLTVL.

The V call is TRBV2, the J call TRBJ1-6; TRBD1 agrees at 11 bases. Germline V gene lookup returns CDR1 SNHLY and CDR2 FYNNEI. The CDR3 has 16 residues. After removal of 6 bases from V and 8 bases from J, the junction contained 9 bases not matched to a gene. CDR3 sequence: CASSGQGAHRYSPLHF. CDR3 nucleotides: TGTGCCAGCAGCGGACAGGGGGCACACCGTTATTCACCCCTCCACTTT.

The chain carries TRBV5-1 and TRBJ2-7; D perhaps matches TRBD2 (5 bases). The CDR3 length is 14 residues. Germline CDR1 SGHRS, CDR2 YFSETQ. V was shortened by 3 bases and J by 1 base, with 11 bases between the two germline ends. The CDR3 loop is CASSSEAESYEQYF. The CDR3 region has the DNA TGCGCCAGCAGCTCGGAGGCGGAATCCTACGAGCAGTACTTC.

V and J are TRBV3-1 (or the pseudogene TRBV3-2) and TRBJ1-1; D is unresolved. The germline CDR1 and CDR2 sequences are LGHDT and YNNKEL (reference sequence). Trimming shortened V by 4 bases and J by 11 bases, and 14 bases separated the two germline ends. The CDR3 is 12 amino acids. This CDR3 reads CASSPWEGVAFF. CDR3 nucleotides: TGTGCCAGCAGCCCTTGGGAGGGTGTCGCTTTCTTT.

The DNA of the CDR3 is TGCGCCAGCAGCCAAGAGGACAGGGGGTCCTACGAGCAGTACTTC. Amino acids: CASSQEDRGSYEQYF. The chain employs TRBV4-3 and TRBJ2-7, with 10 bases lining up with TRBD1. CDR1 is LGHNA, CDR2 YSLEER, per germline. V was clipped by 0 bases and J by 1 base; unmatched bases: 0. The CDR3 length is 15 residues.

The chain recombines TRBV30 with TRBJ2-3, with 8 bases aligning to TRBD1. Germline V lookup: CDR1 GTSNPN, CDR2 SVGIG (reference sequence). The CDR3 runs 18 residues. The V segment lost 0 bases and the J segment 3 bases; nucleotides outside the gene matches: 14. CDR3 region: CAWSVRKMTGAWTDTQYF. The CDR3 DNA sequence: TGTGCCTGGAGTGTACGAAAAATGACAGGGGCTTGGACAGATACGCAGTATTTT.

V is TRBV3-1 (or the pseudogene TRBV3-2) and J is TRBJ1-5, with D maybe TRBD1 (5 bases). Germline lookup yields CDR1 LGHDT and CDR2 YNNKEL (reference sequence). The CDR3 contains 14 residues. Trimming removed 4 bases at V and 3 bases at J, with 10 bases between. CDR3 residues: CASSLRGNNQPQHF. The DNA for the CDR3 is TGTGCCAGCAGCCTACGGGGGAACAATCAGCCCCAGCATTTT.

CDR3 protein: CASSSGIPYGYTF. CDR3 DNA: TGTGCCAGCAGCTCAGGGATCCCGTATGGCTACACCTTC. This sequence joins TRBV5-5 and TRBJ1-2; the D gene is possibly TRBD1 (5 bases). The CDR3 loop spans 13 amino acids. Germline V gene lookup returns CDR1 SGHKS and CDR2 YYEKEE (reference sequence). V was clipped by 3 bases and J by 5 bases, with 11 bases between them.

This clone has more than one count but fewer than ten. This sequence joins TRBV1 and TRBJ2-3; the table's D gene call, TRBD1, was not cross checked with the DNA. TRBV1 is a pseudogene segment. This CDR3 has 20 residues. The CDR3 sequence: CTSSKSVRSRDRGLTDTQYF. CDR3 nucleotides: TGCACCAGCAGCAAAAGCGTCCGTTCCCGGGACAGGGGACTCACAGATACGCAGTATTTT.

CDR3: CASSQVAGPFYGYTF. The CDR3 DNA reads TGCGCCAGCAGCCAAGTTGCGGGGCCATTCTATGGCTACACCTTC. The chain carries TRBV4-1 and TRBJ1-2, with D possibly being TRBD1 (5 bases). Germline loops: CDR1 MGHRA, CDR2 YSYEKL. The CDR3 extends over 15 amino acids. With 1 base removed from V and 4 bases from J, the gap between germline ends came to 13 bases.

Here the CDR3 reads CAWSGLRGGRETQYF. CDR3 coding DNA: TGTGCCTGGAGTGGTCTACGCGGGGGTAGGGAGACCCAGTACTTC. The chain carries TRBV30 and TRBJ2-5; 7 positions match TRBD2. Unmatched junction bases numbered 10, after V lost 1 base and J lost 5 bases. Germline V gene lookup returns CDR1 GTSNPN and CDR2 SVGIG (reference sequence). The CDR3 consists of 15 residues.

The DNA for the CDR3 is TGTGCCAGCAGCTCAAAGACTACCACAGATACGCAGTATTTT. It yields the protein CASSSKTTTDTQYF. The genes are TRBV5-4 and TRBJ2-3, with a tentative D call TRBD2 (5 bases). The V gene's germline CDR1 is SGHNT and CDR2 YYREEE (reference sequence). V was trimmed by 3 bases and J by 2 bases, leaving 10 bases between them. This CDR3 contains 14 residues. Together with reference TRBV5-4 and TRBJ2-3, the CDR3 gives the full variable domain: ETGVTQSPTHLIKTRGQQVTLRCSSQSGHNTVSWYQQALGQGPQFIFQYYREEENGRGNFPPRFSGLQFPNYSSELNVNALELDDSALYLCASSSKTTTDTQYFGPGTRLTVL.